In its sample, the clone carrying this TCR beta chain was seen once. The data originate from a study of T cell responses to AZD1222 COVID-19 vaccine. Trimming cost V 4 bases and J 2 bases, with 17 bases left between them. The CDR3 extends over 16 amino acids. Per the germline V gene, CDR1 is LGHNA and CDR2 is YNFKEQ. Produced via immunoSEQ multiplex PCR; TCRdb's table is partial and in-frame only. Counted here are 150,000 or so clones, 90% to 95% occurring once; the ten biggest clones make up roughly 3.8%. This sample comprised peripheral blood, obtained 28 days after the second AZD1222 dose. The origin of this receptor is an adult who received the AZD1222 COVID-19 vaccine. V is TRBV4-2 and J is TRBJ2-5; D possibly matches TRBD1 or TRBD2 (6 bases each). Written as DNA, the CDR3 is TGTGCCAGCAGCCCTTATAGGGGGGACGAACAAGAGACCCAGTACTTC. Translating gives CASSPYRGDEQETQYF.